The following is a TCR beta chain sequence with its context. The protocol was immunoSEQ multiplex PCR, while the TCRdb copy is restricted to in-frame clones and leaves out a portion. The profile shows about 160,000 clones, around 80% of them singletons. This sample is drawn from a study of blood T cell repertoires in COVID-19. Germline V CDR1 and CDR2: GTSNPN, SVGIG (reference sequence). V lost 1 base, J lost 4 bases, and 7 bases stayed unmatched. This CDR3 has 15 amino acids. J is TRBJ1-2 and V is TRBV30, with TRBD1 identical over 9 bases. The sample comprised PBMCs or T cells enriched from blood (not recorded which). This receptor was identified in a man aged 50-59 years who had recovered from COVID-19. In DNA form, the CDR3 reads TGTGCCTGGAGTGGAACAGGGGGCCTAGGCTATGGCTACACCTTC. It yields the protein CAWSGTGGLGYGYTF.